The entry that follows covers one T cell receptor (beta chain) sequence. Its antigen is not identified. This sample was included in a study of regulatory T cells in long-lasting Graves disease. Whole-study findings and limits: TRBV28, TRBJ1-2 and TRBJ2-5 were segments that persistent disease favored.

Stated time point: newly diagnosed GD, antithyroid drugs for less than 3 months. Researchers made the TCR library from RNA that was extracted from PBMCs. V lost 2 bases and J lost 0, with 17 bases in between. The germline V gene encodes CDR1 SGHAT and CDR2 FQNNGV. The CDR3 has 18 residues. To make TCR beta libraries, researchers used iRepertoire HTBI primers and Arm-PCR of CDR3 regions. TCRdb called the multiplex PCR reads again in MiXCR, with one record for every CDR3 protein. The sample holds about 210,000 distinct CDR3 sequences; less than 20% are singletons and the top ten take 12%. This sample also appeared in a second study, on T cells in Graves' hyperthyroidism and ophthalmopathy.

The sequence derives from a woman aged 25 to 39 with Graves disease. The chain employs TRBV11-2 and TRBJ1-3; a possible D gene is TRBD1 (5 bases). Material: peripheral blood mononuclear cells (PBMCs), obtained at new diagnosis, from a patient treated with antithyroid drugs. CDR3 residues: CASSLRSGIGISGNTIYF. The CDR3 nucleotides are TGTGCCAGCAGCTTAAGGTCAGGGATCGGAATCTCTGGAAACACCATATATTTT. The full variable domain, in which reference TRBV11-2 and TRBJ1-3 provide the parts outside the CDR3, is EAGVAQSPRYKIIEKRQSVAFWCNPISGHATLYWYQQILGQGPKLLIQFQNNGVVDDSQLPKDRFSAERLKGVDSTLKIQPAKLEDSAVYLCASSLRSGIGISGNTIYFGEGSWLTVV.